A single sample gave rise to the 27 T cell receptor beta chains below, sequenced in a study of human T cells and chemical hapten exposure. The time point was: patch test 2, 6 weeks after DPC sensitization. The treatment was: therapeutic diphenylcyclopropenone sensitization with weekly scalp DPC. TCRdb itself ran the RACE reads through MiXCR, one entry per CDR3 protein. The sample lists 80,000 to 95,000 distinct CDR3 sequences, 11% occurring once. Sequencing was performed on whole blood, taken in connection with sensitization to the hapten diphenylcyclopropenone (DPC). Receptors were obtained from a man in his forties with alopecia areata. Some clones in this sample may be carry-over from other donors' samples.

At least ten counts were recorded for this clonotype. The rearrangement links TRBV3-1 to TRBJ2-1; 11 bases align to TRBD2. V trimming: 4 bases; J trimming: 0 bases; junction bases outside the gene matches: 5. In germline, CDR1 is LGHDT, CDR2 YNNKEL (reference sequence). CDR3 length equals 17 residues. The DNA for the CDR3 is TGTGCCAGCAGCCCACGACTAGCGGGGTCCTCCTACAATGAGCAGTTCTTC. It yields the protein CASSPRLAGSSYNEQFF.

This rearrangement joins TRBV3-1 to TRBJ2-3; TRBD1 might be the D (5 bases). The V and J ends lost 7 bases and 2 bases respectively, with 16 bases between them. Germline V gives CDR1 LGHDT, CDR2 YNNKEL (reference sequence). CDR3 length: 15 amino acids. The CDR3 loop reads CASTLRLGATDTQYF. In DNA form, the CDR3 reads TGTGCCAGCACTCTAAGATTAGGGGCCACAGATACGCAGTATTTT.

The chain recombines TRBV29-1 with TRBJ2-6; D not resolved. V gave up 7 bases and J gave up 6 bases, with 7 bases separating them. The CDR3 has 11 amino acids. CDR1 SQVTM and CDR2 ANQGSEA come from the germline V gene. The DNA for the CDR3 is TGCAGCGCCTGGGAGGCCAACGTCCTGACTTTC. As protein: CSAWEANVLTF.

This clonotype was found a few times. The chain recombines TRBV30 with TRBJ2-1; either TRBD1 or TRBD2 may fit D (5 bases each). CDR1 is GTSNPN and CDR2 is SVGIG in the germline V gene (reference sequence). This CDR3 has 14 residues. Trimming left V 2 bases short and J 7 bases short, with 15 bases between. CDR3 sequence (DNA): TGTGCCTGGAGTCCGGGGCCCCCGGGGAATGAGCAGTTCTTC. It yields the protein CAWSPGPPGNEQFF.

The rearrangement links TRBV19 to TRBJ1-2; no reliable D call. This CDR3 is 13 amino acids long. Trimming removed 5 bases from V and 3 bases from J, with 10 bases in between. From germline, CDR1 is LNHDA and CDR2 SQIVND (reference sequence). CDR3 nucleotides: TGTGCCAGTAGTCAGGTCGCGGACTATGGCTACACCTTC. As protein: CASSQVADYGYTF.

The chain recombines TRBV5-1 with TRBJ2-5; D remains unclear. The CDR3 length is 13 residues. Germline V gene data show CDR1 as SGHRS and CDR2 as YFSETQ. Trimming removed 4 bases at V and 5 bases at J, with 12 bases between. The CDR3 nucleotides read TGCGCCAGCAGCCCGGTAGGGAAGGAGACCCAGTACTTC. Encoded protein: CASSPVGKETQYF.

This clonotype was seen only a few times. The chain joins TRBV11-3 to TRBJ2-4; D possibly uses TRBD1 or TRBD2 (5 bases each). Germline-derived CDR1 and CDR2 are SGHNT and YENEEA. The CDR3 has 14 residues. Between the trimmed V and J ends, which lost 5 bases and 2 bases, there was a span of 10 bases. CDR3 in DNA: TGTGCCAGCAGCGCAGGGACCTCCAAAAACATTCAGTACTTC. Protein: CASSAGTSKNIQYF.

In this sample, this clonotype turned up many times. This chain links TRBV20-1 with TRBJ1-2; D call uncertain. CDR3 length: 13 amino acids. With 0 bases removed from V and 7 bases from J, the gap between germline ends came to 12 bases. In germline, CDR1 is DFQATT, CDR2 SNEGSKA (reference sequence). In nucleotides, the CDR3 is TGCAGTGCTAGAGACCGCCACGTGTCTGGCTACACCTTC. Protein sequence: CSARDRHVSGYTF.

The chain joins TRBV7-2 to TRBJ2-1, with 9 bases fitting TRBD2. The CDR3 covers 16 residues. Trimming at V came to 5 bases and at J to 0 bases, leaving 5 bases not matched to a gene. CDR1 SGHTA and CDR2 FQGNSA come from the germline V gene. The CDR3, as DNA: TGTGCCAGCAGCCCTTTAGCGGGAGTCTCCTACAATGAGCAGTTCTTC. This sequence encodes CASSPLAGVSYNEQFF.

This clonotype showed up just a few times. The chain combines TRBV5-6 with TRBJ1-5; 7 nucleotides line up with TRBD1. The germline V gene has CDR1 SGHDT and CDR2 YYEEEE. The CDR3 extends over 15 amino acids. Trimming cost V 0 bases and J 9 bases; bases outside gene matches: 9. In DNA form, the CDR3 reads TGTGCCAGCAGCTTGGGGAGCAGGGGGTTTGGGCCCCAGCATTTT. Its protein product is CASSLGSRGFGPQHF.

CDR3 protein: CASSLGSSYEQYV. For the CDR3, the DNA is TGTGCCAGCAGCTTAGGCTCCTCCTACGAGCAGTACGTC. The chain uses TRBV5-4 and TRBJ2-7; the D is unclear. Germline-derived CDR1 and CDR2 are SGHNT and YYREEE (reference sequence). Trimming left V 2 bases short and J 0 bases short, with 6 bases between. This CDR3 has 13 residues.

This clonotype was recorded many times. CDR3: CASMLAGGGETQYF. Here the CDR3 DNA reads TGTGCCAGCATGTTAGCGGGAGGGGGAGAGACCCAGTACTTC. The chain employs TRBV6-5 and TRBJ2-5, with 11 bases matching TRBD2. With V trimmed by 7 bases and J by 4 bases, 5 bases remained unmatched. This CDR3 has 14 residues. Germline V CDR1 and CDR2: MNHEY, SVGAGI.

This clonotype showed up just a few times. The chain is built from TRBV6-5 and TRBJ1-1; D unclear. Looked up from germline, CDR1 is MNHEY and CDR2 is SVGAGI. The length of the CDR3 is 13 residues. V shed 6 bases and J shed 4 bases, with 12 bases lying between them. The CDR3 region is CASRSGMSTEAFF. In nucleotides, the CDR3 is TGTGCCAGCAGAAGTGGGATGAGCACTGAAGCTTTCTTT.

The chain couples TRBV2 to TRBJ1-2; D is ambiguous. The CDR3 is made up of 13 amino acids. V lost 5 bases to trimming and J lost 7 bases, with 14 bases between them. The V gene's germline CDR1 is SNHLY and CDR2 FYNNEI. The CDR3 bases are TGTGCCAGCAGTACGACATCGGGAGTTGGCTACACCTTC. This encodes CASSTTSGVGYTF.

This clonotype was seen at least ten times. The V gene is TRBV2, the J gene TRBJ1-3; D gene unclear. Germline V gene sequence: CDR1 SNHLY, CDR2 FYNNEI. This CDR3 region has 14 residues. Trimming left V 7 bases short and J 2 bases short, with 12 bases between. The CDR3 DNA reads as TGTGCCAGCACCGGAAAGTCGGCTGGAAACACCATATATTTT. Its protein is CASTGKSAGNTIYF.

This CDR3 reads CASSFIWTDSYEQYF. For the CDR3, the DNA is TGTGCCAGCAGTTTTATCTGGACAGACTCCTACGAGCAGTACTTC. The rearrangement joins TRBV28 to TRBJ2-7; TRBD1 is a possible D gene (6 bases). The CDR3 has 15 residues. Germline-derived CDR1 and CDR2 are MDHEN and SYDVKM. With 3 bases removed from V and 0 bases from J, the gap between germline ends came to 12 bases.

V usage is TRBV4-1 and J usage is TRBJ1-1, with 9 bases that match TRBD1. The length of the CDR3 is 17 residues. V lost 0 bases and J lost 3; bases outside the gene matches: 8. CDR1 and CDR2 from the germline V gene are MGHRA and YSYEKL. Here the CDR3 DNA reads TGCGCCAGCAGCCAAGACCCCAACAGGGGGCCTTACACTGAAGCTTTCTTT. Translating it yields CASSQDPNRGPYTEAFF.

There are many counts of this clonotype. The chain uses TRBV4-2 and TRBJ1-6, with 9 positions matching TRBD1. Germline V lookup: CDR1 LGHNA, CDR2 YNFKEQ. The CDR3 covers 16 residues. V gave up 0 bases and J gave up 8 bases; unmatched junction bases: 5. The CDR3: CASSQDMDRGDSPLHF. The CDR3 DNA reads TGTGCCAGCAGCCAAGATATGGACAGGGGTGATTCACCCCTCCACTTT.

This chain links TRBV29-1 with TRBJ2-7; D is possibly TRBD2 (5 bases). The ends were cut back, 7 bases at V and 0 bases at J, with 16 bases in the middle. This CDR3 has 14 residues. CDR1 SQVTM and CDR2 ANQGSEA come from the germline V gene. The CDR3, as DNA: TGCAGCGCTACCGAGGGAATAACCTCCTACGAGCAGTACTTC. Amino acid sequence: CSATEGITSYEQYF.

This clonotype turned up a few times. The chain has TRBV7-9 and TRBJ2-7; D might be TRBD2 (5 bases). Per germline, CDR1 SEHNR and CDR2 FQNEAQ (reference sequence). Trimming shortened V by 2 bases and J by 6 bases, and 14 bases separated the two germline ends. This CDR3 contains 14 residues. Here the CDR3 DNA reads TGTGCCAGCAGCTTATCGGCGGGCTGGGCCGAGCAGTACTTC. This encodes CASSLSAGWAEQYF.

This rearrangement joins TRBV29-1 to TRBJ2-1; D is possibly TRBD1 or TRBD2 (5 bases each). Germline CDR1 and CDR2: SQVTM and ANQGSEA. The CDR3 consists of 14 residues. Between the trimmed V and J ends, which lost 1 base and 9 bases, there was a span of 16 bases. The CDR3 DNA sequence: TGCAGCGTTGAAGGGGGGAATTTGGTCGGTGAGCAGTTCTTC. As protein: CSVEGGNLVGEQFF.

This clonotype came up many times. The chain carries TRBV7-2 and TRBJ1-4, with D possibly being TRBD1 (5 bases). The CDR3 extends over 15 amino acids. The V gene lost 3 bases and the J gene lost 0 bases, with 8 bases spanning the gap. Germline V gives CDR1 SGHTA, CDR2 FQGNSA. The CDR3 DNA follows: TGTGCCAGCAGCTTGAGAGGGGCAACTAATGAAAAACTGTTTTTT. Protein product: CASSLRGATNEKLFF.

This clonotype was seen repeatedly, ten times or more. CDR3 sequence: CASSPPKAGGTDTQYF. The CDR3 DNA reads TGTGCCAGCTCACCACCGAAAGCGGGAGGTACAGATACGCAGTATTTT. The chain carries TRBV18 and TRBJ2-3; 9 bases line up with TRBD2. The CDR3 is 16 residues long. V shed 0 bases and J 3 bases; nucleotides not matched to a gene: 4. The germline V gene has CDR1 KGHSH and CDR2 LQKENI.

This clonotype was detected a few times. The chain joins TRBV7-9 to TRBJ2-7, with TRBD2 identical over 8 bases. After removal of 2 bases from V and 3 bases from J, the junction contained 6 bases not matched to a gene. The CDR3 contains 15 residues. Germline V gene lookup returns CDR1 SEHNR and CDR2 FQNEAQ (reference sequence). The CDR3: CASSLPSSGSYEQYF. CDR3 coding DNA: TGTGCCAGCAGCTTACCTTCCAGCGGGAGCTACGAGCAGTACTTC.

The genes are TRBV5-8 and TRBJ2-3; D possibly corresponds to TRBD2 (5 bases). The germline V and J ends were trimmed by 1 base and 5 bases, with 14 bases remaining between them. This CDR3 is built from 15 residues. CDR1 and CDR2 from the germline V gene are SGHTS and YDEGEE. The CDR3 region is CASSLTGTRLDTQYF. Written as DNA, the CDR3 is TGTGCCAGCAGCTTGACGGGAACCCGGCTAGATACGCAGTATTTT.

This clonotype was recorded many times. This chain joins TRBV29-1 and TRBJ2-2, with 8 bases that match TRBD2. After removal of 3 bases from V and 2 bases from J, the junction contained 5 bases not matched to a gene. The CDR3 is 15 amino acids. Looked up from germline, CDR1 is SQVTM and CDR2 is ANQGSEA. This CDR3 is CSVDPLADNTGELFF. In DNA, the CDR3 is TGCAGCGTTGATCCACTAGCGGATAACACCGGGGAGCTGTTTTTT.

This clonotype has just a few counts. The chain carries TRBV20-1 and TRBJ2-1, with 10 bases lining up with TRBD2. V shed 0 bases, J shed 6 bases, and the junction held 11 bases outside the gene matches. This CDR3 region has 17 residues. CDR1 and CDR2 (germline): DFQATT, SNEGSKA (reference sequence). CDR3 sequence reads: CSARDQASGRGVNEQFF. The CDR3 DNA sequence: TGCAGTGCTAGAGATCAGGCTAGCGGGAGAGGAGTCAATGAGCAGTTCTTC.